These 5 T cell receptor beta chains came from one sample sequenced in a study of T cell responses to AZD1222 COVID-19 vaccine. Only in-frame clones appear in the TCRdb table, and some are missing; sequencing was by immunoSEQ multiplex PCR. The sample yields about 93,000 clones, about 90% seen once. The material sequenced was peripheral blood, taken on day 0 of MenACWY control vaccination. The receptors originated from an adult in good health.

The V gene is TRBV7-9, the J gene TRBJ2-1; D remains unclear. V was trimmed by 5 bases and J by 6 bases, leaving 8 bases between them. The CDR3 contains 12 residues. Germline-derived CDR1 and CDR2 are SEHNR and FQNEAQ (reference sequence). CDR3 bases: TGTGCCAGCAGCCTACAGAGCAATGAGCAGTTCTTC. Translating it yields CASSLQSNEQFF.

The chain uses TRBV19 and TRBJ2-1; 8 bases are shared with TRBD1. The V and J ends lost 6 bases and 4 bases, in that order; junction bases with no gene match: 8. The CDR3 is 15 residues long. Germline CDR1 is LNHDA and CDR2 is SQIVND (reference sequence). The CDR3 bases are TGTGCCAGTAGATCTGCAGGGGGCAATTACAATGAGCAGTTCTTC. This gives the protein CASRSAGGNYNEQFF.

V is TRBV7-2 and J is TRBJ1-6; the D gene is possibly TRBD1 (6 bases). Trimming shortened V by 5 bases and J by 11 bases, and 19 bases separated the two germline ends. Germline V CDR1 and CDR2: SGHTA, FQGNSA. The CDR3 sequence is 15 residues long. CDR3 in amino acids: CASSQAGRGITPLHF. DNA of the CDR3: TGTGCCAGCAGCCAAGCGGGCAGGGGAATCACACCCCTCCACTTT.

This sequence joins TRBV10-1 and TRBJ1-5; D not resolved. V lost 2 bases to trimming and J lost 4 bases, with 15 bases between them. This CDR3 spans 16 amino acids. Germline values: CDR1 WNHNN, CDR2 SYGVQD (reference sequence). The CDR3, as DNA: TGCGCCAGCAGTGAGGCCGACGGGCGGGTTAATCAGCCCCAGCATTTT. It encodes CASSEADGRVNQPQHF.

This clone occurred once. The chain couples TRBV11-2 to TRBJ1-1; D is uncertain. Trimming left V 5 bases short and J 0 bases short, with 16 bases between. The CDR3 runs to 16 residues. Germline V gene data show CDR1 as SGHAT and CDR2 as FQNNGV. The CDR3 nucleotides are TGTGCCAGCAGCCTAAACGGACTGGGAATGAACACTGAAGCTTTCTTT. It is translated as CASSLNGLGMNTEAFF.